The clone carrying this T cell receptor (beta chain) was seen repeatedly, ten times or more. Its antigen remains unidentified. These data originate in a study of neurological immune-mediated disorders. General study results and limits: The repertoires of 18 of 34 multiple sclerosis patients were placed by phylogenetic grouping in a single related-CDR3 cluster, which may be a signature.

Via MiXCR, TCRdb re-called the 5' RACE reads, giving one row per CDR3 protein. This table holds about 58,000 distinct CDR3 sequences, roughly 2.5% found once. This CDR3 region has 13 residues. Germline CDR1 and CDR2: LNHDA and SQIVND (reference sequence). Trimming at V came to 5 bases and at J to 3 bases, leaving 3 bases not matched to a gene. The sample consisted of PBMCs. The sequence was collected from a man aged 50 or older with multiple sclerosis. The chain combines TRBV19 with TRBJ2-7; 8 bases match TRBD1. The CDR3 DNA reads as TGTGCCAGTAGTGCTGGGACAGGCTACGAGCAGTACTTC. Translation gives CASSAGTGYEQYF. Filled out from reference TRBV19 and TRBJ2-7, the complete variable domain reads DGGITQSPKYLFRKEGQNVTLSCEQNLNHDAMYWYRQDPGQGLRLIYYSQIVNDFQKGDIAEGYSVSREKKESFPLTVTSAQKNPTAFYLCASSAGTGYEQYFGPGTRLTVT.